The clone carrying this T cell receptor (beta chain) was observed at least ten times. Its cognate antigen is unknown. The data are from a study of T cells in Graves' hyperthyroidism and ophthalmopathy. Overall study findings and caveats: Researchers report that a 13 V-J model separated ophthalmopathy from stable hyperthyroidism. Most clonotypes expanded in the thyroid (above 0.001) were also present in blood.

Absent ophthalmopathy progression within 18 months defined stable Graves' hyperthyroidism. Uncontrolled infections, other autoimmune diseases, pregnancy or lactation led to exclusion of patients. Using RNA transcripts as the source, TCR beta CDR3 regions were amplified. HTBI primers drove first-round RT-PCR of the TCR CDR3. TCRdb recomputed calls from the multiplex PCR reads with MiXCR, one row per CDR3 protein. The table has roughly 740,000 distinct CDR3 sequences, approximately 16% seen once; the top ten hold over 7.5%. The CDR3 runs to 18 residues. Deletions cut 1 base from V and 0 bases from J, with 19 bases between. Looked up from germline, CDR1 is SGHAT and CDR2 is FQNNGV.

The V and J genes are TRBV11-2 and TRBJ2-7, with a possible D match to TRBD2 (5 bases). This sequence originates from a man between 18 and 35 years old with Graves' hyperthyroidism. The sample consisted of blood. As DNA, the CDR3 is TGTGCCAGCAGCTTAGCCTCTGCGAGGGTTTGGGACTCCTACGAGCAGTACTTC. Translating it yields CASSLASARVWDSYEQYF.